The present TCR beta chain was sequenced within a study of blood T cell repertoires in COVID-19 (dated by TCRdb to the early 2020s). For the study in its entirety: Collaborator samples came from the United States, Italy and Spain and covered acute and convalescent phases of COVID-19. The prospective study material was composed of cDNA or gDNA derived from T cells, B-cell-depleted T cells, or PBMCs. Subjects who had been exposed to COVID-19, were actively infected with it, or had recovered from it provided the deeply sampled blood TCRbeta repertoires that made up the dataset. A freely available public database, intended as a resource for researchers studying the immune response to SARS-CoV-2, is where the repertoires were released. The samples were drawn from two sources: the first 160 participants of the ongoing ImmuneRACE study, and 1,000 to 1,500 subjects contributed by 6 global collaborators. The sample metadata nearly always contained a de-identified subject ID, COVID-19 status, age in years and sex. Where available, HLA class I and class II types were obtained from metadata supplied by the sample provider rather than from assay-based typing. The research as a whole found: Clinical and demographic metadata were provided uncurated, with the amount varying by source and participant.

The CDR3 covers 15 residues, taking in both the cysteine and the phenylalanine. Only CDR3 DNA is held: 45 bases, read in frame from base 1. For this chain, trimming is 10 bases at the V end and 4 bases at the J end, and the number of junction bases without a gene match is 15. CDR1 is given as ENHRY and CDR2 as SYGVKD, both from the germline V gene. About this clone: It lacks a known antigen. Base qualities are not at hand, and no much larger clone is one base apart.

The immunoSEQ Assay, a bias-controlled multiplex PCR, was used to amplify TCRbeta CDR3 regions from genomic DNA. From the authors' description of their analysis: The number of nucleated cells in each sample was estimated by amplification of reference gene primers within the assay. To quantify the absolute abundance of each unique TCRbeta CDR3 rearrangement, sequence reads were collapsed and filtered. For each sample, productive Simpson clonality was calculated as the square root of Simpson's diversity index over productive rearrangements. What TCRdb holds here is the immuneACCESS table cut down to in-frame rearrangements. Part of the clones is not present; checked against another copy, under half of the missing clones reflect an unresolved V gene, and the others are unexplained. V and J calls and clone size come straight from that table; D and trimming were deduced from the DNA. Counted in this sample were roughly 230,000 clones; nearly 90% of them appeared once. The top ten hold approximately 2.3% of the sample.

One collaborating source in Seattle enrolled patients during active infection and followed them longitudinally through the course of disease. The collaborating institutions used their own protocols to collect whole blood in K2EDTA tubes. For TCRbeta analysis, collaborators shipped samples in one of three forms: frozen whole blood, isolated PBMCs, or DNA extracted from either of those sample types. This sequence was found in a woman aged 60 to 75 with COVID-19, enrolled during active disease. Sequencing was done on a sample of peripheral blood. The chain links TRBV10-3 with TRBJ1-2; 7 central nucleotides agree with TRBD1. CDR3 region: CATATGLDRSYGYTF. The DNA sequence is given as TGTGCCACCGCGACAGGGTTAGATCGGAGCTATGGCTACACCTTC.